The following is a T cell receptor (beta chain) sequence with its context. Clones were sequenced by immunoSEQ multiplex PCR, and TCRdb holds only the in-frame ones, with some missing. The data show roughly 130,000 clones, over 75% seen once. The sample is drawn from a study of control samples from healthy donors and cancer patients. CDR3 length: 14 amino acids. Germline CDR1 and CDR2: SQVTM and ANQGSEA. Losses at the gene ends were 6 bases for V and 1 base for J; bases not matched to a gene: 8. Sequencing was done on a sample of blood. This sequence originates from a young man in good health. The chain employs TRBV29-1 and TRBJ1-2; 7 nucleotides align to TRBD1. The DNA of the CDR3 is TGCAGCGTGGTGACAGGGTCCCTTAACTATGGCTACACCTTC. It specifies CSVVTGSLNYGYTF.